The sequence of this T cell receptor (beta chain) was determined in a study of shared clonotypes between healthy human individuals. Study as a whole: CD4 naive and CD4 memory each took three plates per donor, while CD8 naive took two and CD8 memory one. Overall study findings and caveats: Investigators collected only blood, and repertoires in tissues likely differ.

Comment on this clone: Its specificity is not known.

Everyone who donated was a Caucasian adult who lived in Nashville, Tennessee. A CD45RA-negative memory subset and a CD45RA+ naive subset were separated from the CD4+ cells. Germline V gene data show CDR1 as GTSNPN and CDR2 as SVGIG (reference sequence). V shed 2 bases and J shed 2 bases, with 19 bases lying between them. CDR3 size: 16 residues. The data were produced by immunoSEQ multiplex PCR, yet TCRdb's version contains in-frame clones alone and is incomplete. Among about 1 million clones listed, 75% were seen once. The chain carries TRBV30 and TRBJ2-7; possibly TRBD1 for D (6 bases). Sequenced input: memory CD4+ T cells sorted from blood. Subset given: CD45RA-negative fraction. The origin of this receptor is a man aged 18 to 29 in good health. Here the CDR3 DNA reads TGTGCCTGGAGTCCGGAGTGGAGGACAGCCGCCTACGAGCAGTACTTC. Protein product: CAWSPEWRTAAYEQYF. Full variable domain (missing parts from reference TRBV30 and TRBJ2-7): SQTIHQWPATLVQPVGSPLSLECTVEGTSNPNLYWYRQAAGRGLQLLFYSVGIGQISSEVPQNLSASRPQDRQFILSSKKLLLSDSGFYLCAWSPEWRTAAYEQYFGPGTRLTVT.